Shown below are 15 T cell receptor beta chains from a single sample sequenced in a study of Graves' ophthalmopathy and Graves' hyperthyroidism. Transcripts of RNA were the source for amplifying TCR beta CDR3 regions. First-round RT-PCR employed HTBI primers, with a second-round multiplex PCR after it. A single record per CDR3 protein comes from TCRdb applying MiXCR to the multiplex PCR reads. The sample consists of about 410,000 distinct CDR3 sequences, about 17% of them appearing once. The source material was peripheral blood. The receptors derive from a woman between 18 and 29 years old with Graves' ophthalmopathy.

This clonotype has ten or more counts. The chain carries TRBV20-1 and TRBJ2-5, with TRBD2 identical over 8 bases. This CDR3 comprises 14 residues. Germline CDR1 is DFQATT and CDR2 is SNEGSKA (reference sequence). V lost 5 bases to trimming and J lost 4 bases; unmatched junction nucleotides: 9. The CDR3 spells CSAWSGSSSETQYF. The CDR3 DNA reads as TGCAGTGCTTGGAGCGGGAGTAGCTCAGAGACCCAGTACTTC.

This clonotype was counted many times. The rearrangement joins TRBV12-3 or TRBV12-4 to TRBJ2-7, with no clear D. The CDR3 loop spans 13 amino acids. With 3 bases removed from V and 0 bases from J, the gap between germline ends came to 6 bases. The CDR3 bases are TGTGCCAGCAGTTTCCACATCTCCTACGAGCAGTACTTC. Protein: CASSFHISYEQYF.

This clonotype appeared many times. The chain is built from TRBV20-1 and TRBJ1-1; 9 positions match TRBD1. Germline CDR1 is DFQATT and CDR2 is SNEGSKA (reference sequence). Trimming cost V 5 bases and J 5 bases; bases outside gene matches: 9. The CDR3 loop spans 14 amino acids. The DNA of the CDR3 is TGCAGTGCTGACCCACAGGGGGCAAAAACTGAAGCTTTCTTT. This gives the protein CSADPQGAKTEAFF.

Ten or more counts support this clonotype. The chain recombines TRBV6-2 or TRBV6-3 with TRBJ1-1; D possibly corresponds to TRBD1 (6 bases). Trimming removed 6 bases at V and 5 bases at J, with 19 bases between. The CDR3 totals 15 residues. Germline lookup yields CDR1 MNHEY and CDR2 SVGEGT. The CDR3 DNA is TGTGCCAGCAGCCAGGGGTTGGGGATGGATACTGAAGCTTTCTTT. It encodes CASSQGLGMDTEAFF.

This clonotype was observed at least ten times. J is TRBJ2-5 and V is TRBV20-1, with 11 nucleotides matching TRBD2. J was trimmed by 5 bases and V by 4 bases; bases with no gene match: 9. Germline CDR1 is DFQATT and CDR2 is SNEGSKA (reference sequence). There are 15 residues in the CDR3. CDR3 loop: CSATDTSGSGETQYF. The DNA for the CDR3 is TGCAGTGCTACCGATACTAGCGGGAGTGGCGAGACCCAGTACTTC.

This clonotype appeared many times. V is TRBV4-3 and J is TRBJ2-7; 9 positions agree with TRBD1. Germline CDR1 and CDR2: LGHNA and YSLEER. CDR3 length: 16 amino acids. V gave up 0 bases and J gave up 1 base; unmatched junction bases: 4. CDR3 in DNA: TGCGCCAGCAGCCAAGATCTCGGGACAGGGTCCTACGAGCAGTACTTC. Translated, it gives CASSQDLGTGSYEQYF.

The V gene is TRBV20-1, the J gene TRBJ2-5; TRBD2 matches 10 bases. Unmatched junction bases numbered 5, after V lost 0 bases and J lost 4 bases. The CDR3 is 15 residues long. Germline CDR1 is DFQATT and CDR2 is SNEGSKA (reference sequence). The CDR3 sequence is CSARDASGSVETQYF. Here the CDR3 DNA reads TGCAGTGCTAGAGACGCTAGCGGGAGCGTAGAGACCCAGTACTTC.

The chain has TRBV7-8 and TRBJ1-1; D gene uncertain. V was cut by 4 bases and J by 1 base, with 16 bases left in between. The CDR3 covers 16 residues. Per germline, CDR1 SGHVS and CDR2 FQNEAQ. CDR3 sequence: CASSSLPSPGNTEAFF. DNA of the CDR3: TGTGCCAGCAGCTCCCTCCCCTCGCCCGGGAACACTGAAGCTTTCTTT.

This clonotype was counted at least ten times. The chain couples TRBV18 to TRBJ2-7; D unclear. CDR3 length: 13 amino acids. CDR1 KGHSH and CDR2 LQKENI come from the germline V gene. V gave up 3 bases and J gave up 4 bases, with 10 bases separating them. CDR3 DNA sequence: TGTGCCAGCTCACCCTCCCTAGGGTACGAGCAGTACTTC. Translation: CASSPSLGYEQYF.

This clonotype has a count of ten or more. This chain links TRBV20-1 with TRBJ1-1; a weak D match, TRBD1 (5 bases). The length of the CDR3 is 10 residues. CDR1 is DFQATT, CDR2 SNEGSKA, per germline (reference sequence). Trimming left V 3 bases short and J 11 bases short, with 10 bases between. CDR3 region: CSARTRDAFF. In nucleotides, the CDR3 is TGCAGTGCTAGGACCAGGGACGCTTTCTTT.

The rearrangement joins TRBV5-1 to TRBJ2-6; unclear D gene. Germline V gene lookup returns CDR1 SGHRS and CDR2 YFSETQ. Between the trimmed V and J ends, which lost 1 base and 1 base, there was a span of 3 bases. This CDR3 spans 14 amino acids. In DNA, the CDR3 is TGCGCCAGCAGCTTGCGTTCTGGGGCCAACGTCCTGACTTTC. This sequence encodes CASSLRSGANVLTF.

CDR3 in DNA: TGTGCCACCAGCAGCCCTGGACAGGGAACCGGGGAGCTGTTTTTT. Translating it yields CATSSPGQGTGELFF. The chain recombines TRBV15 with TRBJ2-2, with 8 bases fitting TRBD1. The germline V gene has CDR1 LNHNV and CDR2 YYDKDF (reference sequence). This CDR3 contains 15 residues. With V trimmed by 3 bases and J by 5 bases, 5 bases remained unmatched.

This clonotype was found many times. The rearrangement uses TRBV27 and TRBJ2-7, with TRBD1 matching 7 bases. J was trimmed by 3 bases and V by 8 bases; bases with no gene match: 4. This CDR3 is built from 12 residues. In germline, CDR1 is MNHEY, CDR2 SMNVEV (reference sequence). CDR3: CASGQALYEQYF. CDR3 coding DNA: TGTGCCAGCGGACAGGCCCTCTACGAGCAGTACTTC.

This clonotype has ten or more counts. The gene calls are TRBV11-2 and TRBJ1-2; the D is unclear. V was trimmed by 5 bases and J by 1 base, leaving 11 bases between them. From germline, CDR1 is SGHAT and CDR2 FQNNGV. This CDR3 comprises 14 residues. The CDR3 protein is CASSPGGGNYGYTF. Here the CDR3 DNA reads TGTGCCAGCAGCCCAGGAGGCGGTAACTATGGCTACACCTTC.

The chain combines TRBV20-1 with TRBJ2-5; 8 bases map to TRBD1. CDR1 and CDR2 from the germline V gene are DFQATT and SNEGSKA (reference sequence). This CDR3 has 13 residues. Trimming cost V 3 bases and J 7 bases; bases outside gene matches: 7. As DNA, the CDR3 is TGCAGTGCTAGCGAACCCGGGACAGGGACCCAGTACTTC. Protein product: CSASEPGTGTQYF.